This TCR beta chain was recorded in a study of blood T cell repertoires in COVID-19. Study as a whole: The United States, Italy and Spain provided the acute and convalescent COVID-19 samples. T cells, B-cell-depleted T cells, or PBMCs provided the cDNA or gDNA that served as material.

Germline V gene lookup returns CDR1 MNHEY and CDR2 SVGAGI. This CDR3 contains 14 residues. Losses at the gene ends were 6 bases for V and 4 bases for J; bases not matched to a gene: 9. As originally analysed: Amplifying reference gene primers gave estimates of nucleated cell counts. Only in-frame clones appear in the TCRdb table, and some are missing; sequencing was by immunoSEQ multiplex PCR. The V and J calls and clone size come from that table; D and trimming were worked out from the DNA. The table lists some 15,000 clones, approximately 90% of them singletons. The rearrangement uses TRBV6-5 and TRBJ2-7; TRBD1 aligns across 7 bases. This receptor was identified in a man between 60 and 70 years old with active COVID-19. Sequenced input: peripheral blood. This chain's CDR3 is CASRFIDRAYEQYF. In nucleotides, the CDR3 is TGTGCCAGCAGATTCATCGACAGGGCTTACGAGCAGTACTTC.